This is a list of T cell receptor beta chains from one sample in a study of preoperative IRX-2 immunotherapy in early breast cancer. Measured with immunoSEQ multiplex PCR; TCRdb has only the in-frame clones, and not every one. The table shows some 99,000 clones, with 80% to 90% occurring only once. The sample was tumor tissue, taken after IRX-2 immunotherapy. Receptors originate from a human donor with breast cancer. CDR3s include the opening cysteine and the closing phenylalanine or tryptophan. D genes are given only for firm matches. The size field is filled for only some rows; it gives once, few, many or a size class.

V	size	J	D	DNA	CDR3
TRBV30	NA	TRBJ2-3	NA	TGTGCCTGGACCCTGATAGGGGACAGCACAGATACGCAGTATTTT	CAWTLIGDSTDTQYF
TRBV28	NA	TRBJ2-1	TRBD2	TGTGCCAGCAGGGCGGGAGGGAATAAGAACAATGAGCAGTTCTTC	CASRAGGNKNNEQFF
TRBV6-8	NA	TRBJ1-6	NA	TGTGCCAGCAGTGACGGGGGGCAGAGTTCACCCCTCCACTTT	CASSDGGQSSPLHF
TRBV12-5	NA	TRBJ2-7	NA	TGTGCTAGTGGTTTGGAGTTTTCCGAGCAGTACTTC	CASGLEFSEQYF
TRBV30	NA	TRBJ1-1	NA	TGTGCCTGGGGAAGGGGATATAGTTTATCTGAAGCTTTCTTT	CAWGRGYSLSEAFF
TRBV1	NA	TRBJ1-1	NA	TGCGCCAGCAGCCAAAGGGGTAGTAATGCCCGAAGCACTGAAGCTTTCTTT	CASSQRGSNARSTEAFF
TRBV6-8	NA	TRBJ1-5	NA	TGTGCCAGCAAATCATCCTGGCAGGGCTGGCAGCCCCAGCATTTT	CASKSSWQGWQPQHF
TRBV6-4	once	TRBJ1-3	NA	TGTGCCATCAGTCCGGGTCCGGGAAACACCATATATTTT	CAISPGPGNTIYF
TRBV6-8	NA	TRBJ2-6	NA	TGTGCCAGCAGTTACGGGAGCTCTGGGGCCAACGTCCTGACTTTC	CASSYGSSGANVLTF
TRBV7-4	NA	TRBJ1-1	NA	TGTGCCAGCAACAATTTCCCAGACAGTAAAGCTTTCTTT	CASNNFPDSKAFF
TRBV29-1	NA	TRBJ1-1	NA	TGCAGCGTTGGAGGTGGGGCCGGCCTCACTGAAGCTTTCTTT	CSVGGGAGLTEAFF
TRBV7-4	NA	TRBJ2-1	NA	TGTGCCAGCAGCTTACTGGTAGGGTCGTCCAATGAGCAGTTCTTC	CASSLLVGSSNEQFF
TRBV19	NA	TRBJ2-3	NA	TGTGCCAGTAGTATAGCAGCAGATACGCAGTATTTT	CASSIAADTQYF
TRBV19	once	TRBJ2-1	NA	TGTGCCAGTAGTATCTCAGCGAACAATGAGCAGTTCTTC	CASSISANNEQFF
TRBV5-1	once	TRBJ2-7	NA	TGCGCCAGCAGCCCAATGATAAGGACAAGCTACGAGCAGTACTTC	CASSPMIRTSYEQYF
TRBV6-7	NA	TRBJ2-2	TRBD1	TGTGCCAGCAGGCCGGGACAGGGAGCCGGGGAGCTGTTTTTT	CASRPGQGAGELFF
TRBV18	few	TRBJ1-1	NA	TGTGCCAGCTCACCGGGACTAAGGGGCACTGAAGCTTTCTTT	CASSPGLRGTEAFF
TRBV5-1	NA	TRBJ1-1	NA	TGCGCCAGCAGCTTGGTTACAGCCATGAACACTGAAGCTTTCTTT	CASSLVTAMNTEAFF
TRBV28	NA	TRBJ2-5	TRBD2	TGTGCCAGCAGCCCCGCTAGCGGGGGCGGCGAGACCCAGTACTTC	CASSPASGGGETQYF
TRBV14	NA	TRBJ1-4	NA	TGTGCCAGCAGCCCAGGATATGTGGCGGGATTTACTGAAAAACTGTTTTTT	CASSPGYVAGFTEKLFF
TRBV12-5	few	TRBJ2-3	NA	TGTGCCACCGCCAGGCAAGAGCGAGATACGCAGTATTTT	CATARQERDTQYF
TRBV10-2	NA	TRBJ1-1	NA	TGCGCCAGCAGTGGAATGGCTTTTAGGACGGTGAACACTGAAGCTTTCTTT	CASSGMAFRTVNTEAFF
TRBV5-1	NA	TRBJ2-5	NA	TGCGCCAGCAGCTTAGCCGGGGGGCAGGAGACCCAGTACTTC	CASSLAGGQETQYF
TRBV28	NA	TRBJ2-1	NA	TGTGCCAGCAGTTTCTTCGGACAGAGCAGCTCCTACAATGAGCAGTTCTTC	CASSFFGQSSSYNEQFF
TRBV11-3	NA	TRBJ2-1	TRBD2	TGTGCCAGCAGTAACGGACTAGCGGGGGCTGAGCAGTTCTTC	CASSNGLAGAEQFF
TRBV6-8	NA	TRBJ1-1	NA	TGTGCCACCCGCCGGGGGTTGAACACTGAAGCTTTCTTT	CATRRGLNTEAFF
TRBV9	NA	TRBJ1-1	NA	TGTGCCAGCAGCTTCACAGGTCGGCACACTGAAGCTTTCTTT	CASSFTGRHTEAFF
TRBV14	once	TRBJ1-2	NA	TGTGCCAGCAGCCAAGATCCAGCATATGGCTACACCTTC	CASSQDPAYGYTF
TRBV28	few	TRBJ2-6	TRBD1	TGTGCCAGCAGTTCCGAACAGGGGACTGGGGCCAACGTCCTGACTTTC	CASSSEQGTGANVLTF